A selection of T cell receptor beta chains follows, all from one sample in a study of radiotherapy plus CTLA-4 blockade in lung cancer. Assay used: immunoSEQ multiplex PCR; TCRdb lists only in-frame clones, some missing. The sample includes 65,000 to 95,000 clones, roughly 86% of them seen just once. This specimen consisted of peripheral blood, obtained from a patient treated with radiotherapy plus ipilimumab. The receptors stem from a human donor with non-small cell lung cancer who had stable disease on radiotherapy plus ipilimumab. CDR3s include the opening cysteine and the closing phenylalanine or tryptophan. The D gene is left open where the match is weak. Some rows have no size entry. The others give once, few or many, or a class for an expanded clone.

>-|TRBV9|-|TRBJ1-3
TGTGCCAGCAGCGCAATGAGCTCTGGAAACACCATATATTTT
CASSAMSSGNTIYF
>-|TRBV5-1|-|TRBJ2-3
TGCGCCAGCAGCTTGGGGGACCTCAGAGGGGTTTCTAGCACAGATACGCAGTATTTT
CASSLGDLRGVSSTDTQYF
>TRBD2|TRBV27|-|TRBJ2-7
TGTGCCAGCAGCGGGAGGCCCCTCTACGAGCAGTACTTC
CASSGRPLYEQYF
>-|TRBV5-1|-|TRBJ2-1
TGCGCCAGCAGCCACTACCCGGGACTTGACTACAATGAGCAGTTCTTC
CASSHYPGLDYNEQFF
>-|TRBV19|few|TRBJ1-4
TGTGCCAGTAGACTTGGAGGGGTGACTAATGAAAAACTGTTTTTT
CASRLGGVTNEKLFF
>-|TRBV7-3|-|TRBJ2-5
TGTGCCAGCAGCTCCCCGGGACCCCAAGAGACCCAGTACTTC
CASSSPGPQETQYF
>TRBD2|TRBV20-1|-|TRBJ2-3
TGCAGTGCGGGGAGCGGGAATACGCAGTATTTT
CSAGSGNTQYF
>-|TRBV25-1|-|TRBJ2-7
TGTGCCAGCAGTTCACCTGGACTCTCCGATGGATGGGAGCAGTACTTC
CASSSPGLSDGWEQYF
>-|TRBV7-2|-|TRBJ1-3
TGTGCCAGCAGCTTAGAGGGGGGGCAATCTGGAAACACCATATATTTT
CASSLEGGQSGNTIYF
>TRBD1|TRBV19|-|TRBJ1-4
TGTGCCAGTAGTATAAGGGGGCGGACAACTAATGAAAAACTGTTTTTT
CASSIRGRTTNEKLFF
>-|TRBV5-6|-|TRBJ2-7
TGTGCCAGCAGCTTGCGGGGAACCTACGAGCAGTACTTC
CASSLRGTYEQYF
>TRBD2|TRBV5-1|-|TRBJ2-3
TGCGCCAGCAGCGGTCGGGGCCAGCGGGAGGGCCAGACAGATACGCAGTATTTT
CASSGRGQREGQTDTQYF
>TRBD2|TRBV10-3|-|TRBJ2-3
TGTGCCATCAGTAAGGGGCCGAGGACTAGCGGGACAGATACGCAGTATTTT
CAISKGPRTSGTDTQYF
>-|TRBV19|-|TRBJ2-1
TGTGCCAGTAGTAGGACTATAGGAGATGAGCAGTTCTTC
CASSRTIGDEQFF
>-|TRBV7-6|once|TRBJ2-1
TGTGCCAGCAGCTTTGTATTCGAACAGGGTTACAATGAGCAGTTCTTC
CASSFVFEQGYNEQFF
>-|TRBV6-1|-|TRBJ2-1
TGTGCCAGCAGTGAATTGGATGAGCAGTTCTTC
CASSELDEQFF
>-|TRBV5-8|few|TRBJ2-7
TGTGCCAGCAGCTTGGTAGGGTACGAGCAGTACTTC
CASSLVGYEQYF
>TRBD2|TRBV7-2|-|TRBJ2-5
TGTGCCAGCAGCTTAGGAGCGGGAATAGAGACCCAGTACTTC
CASSLGAGIETQYF
>-|TRBV28|-|TRBJ1-1
TGTGCCAGCAGGGGAATCTACGGTGGGAACACTGAAGCTTTCTTT
CASRGIYGGNTEAFF
>TRBD2|TRBV5-4|-|TRBJ2-3
TGTGCCAGCAGCTTGGCCGGTAGCGGGGGAACAGATACGCAGTATTTT
CASSLAGSGGTDTQYF
>TRBD1|TRBV4-1|-|TRBJ2-7
TGCGCCAGCAGCCAAGAGCCCCTCCAGGGACAGGGCCACGAGCAGTACTTC
CASSQEPLQGQGHEQYF
>TRBD1|TRBV9|-|TRBJ1-4
TGTGCCAGCAGCCCCCGGACAGGGGGGATGTCTAATGAAAAACTGTTTTTT
CASSPRTGGMSNEKLFF
>TRBD2|TRBV4-2|few|TRBJ2-1
TGTGCCAGCAGCTCAGAGGGGACCGGGAGGAGGGTGAATGAGCAGTTCTTC
CASSSEGTGRRVNEQFF
>TRBD1|TRBV4-1|-|TRBJ2-5
TGCGCCAGCAGCCAGGACGGGACAGTGCAAGAGACCCAGTACTTC
CASSQDGTVQETQYF
>TRBD2|TRBV13|-|TRBJ2-1
TGTGCCAGCAGCACCGCGACTAGCGGGAGGGGCAATGAGCAGTTCTTC
CASSTATSGRGNEQFF
>-|TRBV6-1|-|TRBJ2-1
TGTGCCAGCAGTGAAGGGGCGGACTACAATGAGCAGTTCTTC
CASSEGADYNEQFF
>-|TRBV27|-|TRBJ1-5
TGTGCCAGCAGTTTTCAGGGTCTGAATCAGCCCCAGCATTTT
CASSFQGLNQPQHF
>-|TRBV6-1|few|TRBJ1-1
TGTGCCAGCAGTGTAATGGGTAACACTGAAGCTTTCTTT
CASSVMGNTEAFF
>-|TRBV4-1|-|TRBJ1-2
TGCGCCAGCAGCCCCCTGGGACTGTCCTATGGCTACACCTTC
CASSPLGLSYGYTF
>-|TRBV7-9|-|TRBJ2-7
TGTGCCAGCAGCCCATCCTACGAGCAGTACTTC
CASSPSYEQYF
>-|TRBV28|-|TRBJ1-4
TGTGCCAGCAGTTTGTGGCAGGAGACGGGGATGAACCTGTTTTTT
CASSLWQETGMNLFF
>TRBD2|TRBV7-2|few|TRBJ2-7
TGTGCCAGCAGCTTCACTAGCGGGGGTTCCTACGAGCAGTACTTC
CASSFTSGGSYEQYF
>-|TRBV28|-|TRBJ1-2
TGTGCCAGCAGTCCGCAAGGAGGCTACACCTTC
CASSPQGGYTF
>-|TRBV7-9|-|TRBJ1-1
TGTGCCAGCAGCTTCAGTTTGACAGGATCCGCTGAAGCTTTCTTT
CASSFSLTGSAEAFF
>TRBD1|TRBV27|once|TRBJ2-1
TGTGCCAGCAGTCGGACAGGTACCTACAATGAGCAGTTCTTC
CASSRTGTYNEQFF
>-|TRBV30|-|TRBJ1-1
TGTGCCTGGGGGCTCATGAACACTGAAGCTTTCTTT
CAWGLMNTEAFF
>TRBD1|TRBV6-5|once|TRBJ1-2
TGTGCCAGCACCACAGGGGTTGGATATGGCTACACCTTC
CASTTGVGYGYTF
>-|TRBV9|once|TRBJ2-7
TGTGCCAGCAGCGACGGGGGCGGGGGCTACGAGCAGTACTTC
CASSDGGGGYEQYF
>TRBD1|TRBV11-2|-|TRBJ1-5
TGTGCCAGCAGCGCAAACGGGACAGACAATCAGCCCCAGCATTTT
CASSANGTDNQPQHF
>-|TRBV5-1|once|TRBJ2-1
TGCGCCAGCAGCTCCGGACTCGAGTCGCGAAATGAGCAGTTCTTC
CASSSGLESRNEQFF
>-|TRBV6-5|-|TRBJ1-6
TGTGCCAGCAGTAGCTCCGGGACAAATAATTCACCCCTCCACTTT
CASSSSGTNNSPLHF
>TRBD1|TRBV28|-|TRBJ2-1
TGTGCCAGCAGTCCCCGGGACAGGGGGCACAGTGAGCAGTTCTTC
CASSPRDRGHSEQFF
>TRBD2|TRBV6-4|-|TRBJ2-2
TGTGCCAGCAGCATCGTGGGAGGGCCCGGGGAGCTGTTTTTT
CASSIVGGPGELFF
>-|TRBV6-1|-|TRBJ1-4
TGTGCCAGCATTGGGGACACTAATGAAAAACTGTTTTTT
CASIGDTNEKLFF
>TRBD2|TRBV27|-|TRBJ2-3
TGTGCCAGCAGTTTAGCTAGCGGGCGGGATACGCAGTATTTT
CASSLASGRDTQYF
>-|TRBV18|-|TRBJ1-2
TGTGCCAGCTCACCACAGGGCCAAGCCTATGGCTACACCTTC
CASSPQGQAYGYTF
>TRBD2|TRBV7-2|-|TRBJ2-5
TGTGCCAGCAGCTTAAGACTAGCGGGTTACCAAGAGACCCAGTACTTC
CASSLRLAGYQETQYF
>TRBD2|TRBV11-2|-|TRBJ2-7
TGTGCCAGCAGCTTGGGACTAGCGGGGCTCGAGCAGTACTTC
CASSLGLAGLEQYF
>-|TRBV5-1|-|TRBJ2-3
TGCGCCAGCAGCTTGGCGGGGCGAGGGGCAGATACGCAGTATTTT
CASSLAGRGADTQYF
>TRBD2|TRBV18|-|TRBJ2-7
TGTGCCAGCTCACCACCCGGACTAGCGGGAGGCAATTCCTACGAGCAGTACTTC
CASSPPGLAGGNSYEQYF
>-|TRBV18|-|TRBJ2-7
TGTGCCAGCTCACCCCAGACAGGAGCATACGAGCAGTACTTC
CASSPQTGAYEQYF